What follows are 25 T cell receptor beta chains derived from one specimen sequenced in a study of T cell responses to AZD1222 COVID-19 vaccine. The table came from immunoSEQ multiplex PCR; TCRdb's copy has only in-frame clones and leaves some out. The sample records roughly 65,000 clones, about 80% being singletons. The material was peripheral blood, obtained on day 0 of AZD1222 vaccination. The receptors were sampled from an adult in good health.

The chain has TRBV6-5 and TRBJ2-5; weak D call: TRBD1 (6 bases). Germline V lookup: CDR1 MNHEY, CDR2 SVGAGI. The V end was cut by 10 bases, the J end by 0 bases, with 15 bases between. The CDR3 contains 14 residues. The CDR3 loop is CATKVGAYQETQYF. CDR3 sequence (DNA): TGTGCCACCAAAGTGGGGGCTTACCAAGAGACCCAGTACTTC.

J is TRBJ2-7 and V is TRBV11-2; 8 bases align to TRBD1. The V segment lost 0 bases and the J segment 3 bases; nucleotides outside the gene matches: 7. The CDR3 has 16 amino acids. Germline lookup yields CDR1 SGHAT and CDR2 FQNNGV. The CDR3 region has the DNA TGTGCCAGCAGCTTAGATCTCGGACAGGGTAGCTACGAGCAGTACTTC. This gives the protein CASSLDLGQGSYEQYF.

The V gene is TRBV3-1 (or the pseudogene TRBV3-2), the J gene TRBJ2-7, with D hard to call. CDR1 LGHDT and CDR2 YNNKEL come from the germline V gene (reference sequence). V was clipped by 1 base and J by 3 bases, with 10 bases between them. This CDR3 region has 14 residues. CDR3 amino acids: CASSQGPRDYEQYF. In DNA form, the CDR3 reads TGTGCCAGCAGCCAAGGCCCTAGGGACTACGAGCAGTACTTC.

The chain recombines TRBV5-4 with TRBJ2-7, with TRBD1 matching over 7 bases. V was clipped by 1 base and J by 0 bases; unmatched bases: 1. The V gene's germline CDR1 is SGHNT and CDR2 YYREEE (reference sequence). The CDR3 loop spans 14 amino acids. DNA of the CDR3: TGTGCCAGCAGCTTGTCAGGGGGCTCCTACGAGCAGTACTTC. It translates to CASSLSGGSYEQYF.

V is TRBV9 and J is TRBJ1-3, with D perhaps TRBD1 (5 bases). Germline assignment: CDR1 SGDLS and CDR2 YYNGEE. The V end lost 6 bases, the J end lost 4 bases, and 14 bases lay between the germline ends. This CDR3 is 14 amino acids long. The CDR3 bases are TGTGCCAGCACCTCAGGGTTTGGGGGAAACACCATATATTTT. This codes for CASTSGFGGNTIYF.

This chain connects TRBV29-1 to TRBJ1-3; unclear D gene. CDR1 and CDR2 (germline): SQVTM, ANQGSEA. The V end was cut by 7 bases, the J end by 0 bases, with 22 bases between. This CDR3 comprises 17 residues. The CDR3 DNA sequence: TGCAGCGCATCGACGGACGGCCGACTAAACTCTGGAAACACCATATATTTT. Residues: CSASTDGRLNSGNTIYF.

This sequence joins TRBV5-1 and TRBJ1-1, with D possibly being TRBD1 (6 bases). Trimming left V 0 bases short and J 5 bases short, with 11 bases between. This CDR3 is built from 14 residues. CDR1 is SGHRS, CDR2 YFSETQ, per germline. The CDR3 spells CASSLEGGGTEAFF. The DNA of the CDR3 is TGCGCCAGCAGCTTGGAAGGAGGGGGTACTGAAGCTTTCTTT.

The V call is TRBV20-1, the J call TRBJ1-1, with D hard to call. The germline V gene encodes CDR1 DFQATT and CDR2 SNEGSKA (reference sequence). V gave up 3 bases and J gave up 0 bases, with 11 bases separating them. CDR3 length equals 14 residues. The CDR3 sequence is CSASGQFMNTEAFF. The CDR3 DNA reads TGCAGTGCTAGTGGGCAATTCATGAACACTGAAGCTTTCTTT.

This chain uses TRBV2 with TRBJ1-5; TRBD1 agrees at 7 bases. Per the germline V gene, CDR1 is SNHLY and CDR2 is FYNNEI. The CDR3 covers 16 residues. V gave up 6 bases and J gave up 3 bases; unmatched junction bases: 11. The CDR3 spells CASRISPGQINQPQHF. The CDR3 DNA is TGTGCCAGCAGAATATCACCGGGACAGATCAATCAGCCCCAGCATTTT.

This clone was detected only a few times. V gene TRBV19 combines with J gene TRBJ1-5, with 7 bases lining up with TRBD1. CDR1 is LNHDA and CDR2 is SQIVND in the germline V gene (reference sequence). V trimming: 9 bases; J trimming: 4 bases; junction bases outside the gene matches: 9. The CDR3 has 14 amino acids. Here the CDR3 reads CARCTGDLNQPQHF. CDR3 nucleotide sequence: TGTGCCAGGTGTACAGGGGACCTAAATCAGCCCCAGCATTTT. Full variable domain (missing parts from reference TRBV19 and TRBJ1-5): DGGITQSPKYLFRKEGQNVTLSCEQNLNHDAMYWYRQDPGQGLRLIYYSQIVNDFQKGDIAEGYSVSREKKESFPLTVTSAQKNPTAFYLCARCTGDLNQPQHFGDGTRLSIL.

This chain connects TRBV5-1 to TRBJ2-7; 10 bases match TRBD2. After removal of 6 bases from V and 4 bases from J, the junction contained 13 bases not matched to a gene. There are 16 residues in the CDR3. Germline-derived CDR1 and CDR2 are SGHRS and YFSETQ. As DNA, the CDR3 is TGCGCCAGCACCACGAGAGCGGGGGGGAACAGATACGAGCAGTACTTC. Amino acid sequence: CASTTRAGGNRYEQYF.

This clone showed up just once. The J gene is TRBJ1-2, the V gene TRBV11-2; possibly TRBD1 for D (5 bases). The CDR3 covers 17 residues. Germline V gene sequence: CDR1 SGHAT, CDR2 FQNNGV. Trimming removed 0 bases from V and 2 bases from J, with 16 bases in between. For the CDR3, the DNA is TGTGCCAGCAGCTTAGAGGCTGGGGCCGTTGGGAACTATGGCTACACCTTC. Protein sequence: CASSLEAGAVGNYGYTF.

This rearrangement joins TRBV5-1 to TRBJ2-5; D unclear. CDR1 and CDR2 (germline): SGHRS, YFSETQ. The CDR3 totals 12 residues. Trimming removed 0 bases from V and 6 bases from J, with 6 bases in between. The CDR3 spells CASSLERKTQYF. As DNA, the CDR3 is TGCGCCAGCAGCTTGGAGCGAAAGACCCAGTACTTC.

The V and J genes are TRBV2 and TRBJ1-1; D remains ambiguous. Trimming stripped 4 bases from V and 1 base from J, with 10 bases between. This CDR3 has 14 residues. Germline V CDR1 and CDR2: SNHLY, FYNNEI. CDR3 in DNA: TGTGCCAGCAGTGTACTGGGTTGGAACACTGAAGCTTTCTTT. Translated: CASSVLGWNTEAFF.

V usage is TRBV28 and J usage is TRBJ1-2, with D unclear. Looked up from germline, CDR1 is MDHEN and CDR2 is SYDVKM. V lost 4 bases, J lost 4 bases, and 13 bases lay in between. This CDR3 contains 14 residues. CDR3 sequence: CASSYDAGAYGYTF. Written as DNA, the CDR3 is TGTGCCAGCAGTTACGACGCCGGCGCCTATGGCTACACCTTC.

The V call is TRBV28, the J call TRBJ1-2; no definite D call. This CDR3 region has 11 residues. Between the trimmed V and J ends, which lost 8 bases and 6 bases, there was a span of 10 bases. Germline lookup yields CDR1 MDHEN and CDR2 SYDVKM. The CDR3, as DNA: TGTGCCAGCGGACCCCGACATGGCTACACCTTC. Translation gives CASGPRHGYTF.

CDR3 protein: CASSPIRGHYNEQFF. The CDR3 bases are TGTGCCAGCAGCCCGATCCGGGGGCACTACAATGAGCAGTTCTTC. The chain links TRBV5-6 to TRBJ2-1; D is tentatively TRBD1 or TRBD2 (6 bases each). Germline CDR1 and CDR2: SGHDT and YYEEEE. Trimming removed 4 bases from V and 3 bases from J, with 14 bases in between. This CDR3 has 15 amino acids.

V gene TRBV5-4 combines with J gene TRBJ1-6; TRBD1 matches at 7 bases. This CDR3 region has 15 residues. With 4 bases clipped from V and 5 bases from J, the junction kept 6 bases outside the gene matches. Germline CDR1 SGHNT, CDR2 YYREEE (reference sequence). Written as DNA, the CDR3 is TGTGCCAGCAGCATTCAGGGGGTCAATAATTCACCCCTCCACTTT. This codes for CASSIQGVNNSPLHF.

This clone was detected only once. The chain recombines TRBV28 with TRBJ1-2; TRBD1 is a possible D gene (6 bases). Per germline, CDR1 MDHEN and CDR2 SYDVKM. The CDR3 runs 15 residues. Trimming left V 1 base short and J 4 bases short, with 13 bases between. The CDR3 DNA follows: TGTGCCAGCAGTTTATTTGAGGGGGATCCCTATGGCTACACCTTC. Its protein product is CASSLFEGDPYGYTF.

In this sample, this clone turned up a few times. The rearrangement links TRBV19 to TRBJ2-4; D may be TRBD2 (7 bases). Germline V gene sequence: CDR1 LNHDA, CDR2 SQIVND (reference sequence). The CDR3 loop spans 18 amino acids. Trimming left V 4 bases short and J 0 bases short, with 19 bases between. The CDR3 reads CASSSGWRGRKAKNIQYF. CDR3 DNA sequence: TGTGCCAGTAGTAGTGGGTGGCGGGGGCGAAAAGCCAAAAACATTCAGTACTTC.

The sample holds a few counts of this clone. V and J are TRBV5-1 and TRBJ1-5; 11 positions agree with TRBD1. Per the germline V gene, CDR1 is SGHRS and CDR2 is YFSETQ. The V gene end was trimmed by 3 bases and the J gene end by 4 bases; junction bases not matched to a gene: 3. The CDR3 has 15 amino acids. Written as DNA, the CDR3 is TGCGCCAGCAGCTGGGGACAGGGGGTAAATCAGCCCCAGCATTTT. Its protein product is CASSWGQGVNQPQHF.

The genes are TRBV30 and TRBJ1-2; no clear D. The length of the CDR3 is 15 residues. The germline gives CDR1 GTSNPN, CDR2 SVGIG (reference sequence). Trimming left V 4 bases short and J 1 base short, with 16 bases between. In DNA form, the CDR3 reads TGTGCCTGGAATGCCGGGAACGTCTATAACTATGGCTACACCTTC. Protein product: CAWNAGNVYNYGYTF. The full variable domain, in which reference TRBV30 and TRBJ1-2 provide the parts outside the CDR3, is SQTIHQWPATLVQPVGSPLSLECTVEGTSNPNLYWYRQAAGRGLQLLFYSVGIGQISSEVPQNLSASRPQDRQFILSSKKLLLSDSGFYLCAWNAGNVYNYGYTFGSGTRLTVV.

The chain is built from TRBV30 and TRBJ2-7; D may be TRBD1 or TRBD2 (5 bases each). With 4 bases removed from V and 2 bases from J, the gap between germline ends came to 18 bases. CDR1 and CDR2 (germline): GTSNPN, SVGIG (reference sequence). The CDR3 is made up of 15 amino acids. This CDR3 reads CAWTRGLVRPYEQYF. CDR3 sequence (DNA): TGTGCCTGGACCCGGGGCCTAGTAAGACCCTACGAGCAGTACTTC.

CDR3 coding DNA: TGCAGCGTTCCACAGGGAGTTTATCAGTTCTTC. Protein product: CSVPQGVYQFF. V is TRBV29-1 and J is TRBJ2-1; maybe TRBD1 (6 bases). CDR3 length: 11 residues. CDR1 is SQVTM, CDR2 ANQGSEA, per germline. V was cut by 5 bases and J by 13 bases, with 15 bases left in between.

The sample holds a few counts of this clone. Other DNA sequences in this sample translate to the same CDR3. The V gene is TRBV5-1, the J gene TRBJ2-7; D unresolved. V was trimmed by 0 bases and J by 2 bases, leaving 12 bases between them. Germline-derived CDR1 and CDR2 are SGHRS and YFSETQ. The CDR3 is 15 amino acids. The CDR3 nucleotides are TGCGCCAGCAGCTTGGGATTAGCTGCACCCTACGAGCAGTACTTC. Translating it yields CASSLGLAAPYEQYF.